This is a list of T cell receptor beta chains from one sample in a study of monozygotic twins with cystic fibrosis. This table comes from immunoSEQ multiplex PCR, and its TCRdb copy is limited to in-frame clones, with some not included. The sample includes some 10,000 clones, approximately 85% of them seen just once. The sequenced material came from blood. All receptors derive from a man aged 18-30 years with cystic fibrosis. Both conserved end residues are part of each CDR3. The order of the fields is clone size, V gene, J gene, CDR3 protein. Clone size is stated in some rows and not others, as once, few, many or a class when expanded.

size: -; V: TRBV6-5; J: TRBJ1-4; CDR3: CASSPTGDRRKLFF
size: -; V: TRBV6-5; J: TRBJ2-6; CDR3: CASGPPGANVLTF
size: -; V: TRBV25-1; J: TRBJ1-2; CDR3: CASSAGLLYGYTF
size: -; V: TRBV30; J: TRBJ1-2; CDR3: CAWRNGGGYGYTF
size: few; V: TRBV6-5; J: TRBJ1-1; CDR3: CASSYPANGEAFF
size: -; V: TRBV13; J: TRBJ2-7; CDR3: CASSLSPPLAGAPYEQYF
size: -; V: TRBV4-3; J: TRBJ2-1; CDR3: CASSQVGRYEQFF
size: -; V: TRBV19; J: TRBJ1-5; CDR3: CASRSGTRNQPQHF
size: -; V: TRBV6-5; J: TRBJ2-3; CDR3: CASSYQYTDTQYF
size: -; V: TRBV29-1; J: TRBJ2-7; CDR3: CSVGGPRGAYEQYF
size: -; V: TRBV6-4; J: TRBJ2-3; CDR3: CASSDRSGGADTQYF
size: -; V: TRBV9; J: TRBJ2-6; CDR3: CASSRIPANSGANVLTF
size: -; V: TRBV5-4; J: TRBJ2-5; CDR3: CASSSRTGPEEETQYF
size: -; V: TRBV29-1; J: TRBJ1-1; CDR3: CSVVRGEGAFF
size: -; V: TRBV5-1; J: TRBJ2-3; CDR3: CASSSTSGSADTQYF
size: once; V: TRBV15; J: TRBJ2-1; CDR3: CATSRVSGVYEQFF
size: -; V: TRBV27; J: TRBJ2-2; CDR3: CASSLIGENGELFF
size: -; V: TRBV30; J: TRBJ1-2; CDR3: CAWRSGLRAGYTF
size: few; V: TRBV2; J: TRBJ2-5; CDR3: CAAGETQYF
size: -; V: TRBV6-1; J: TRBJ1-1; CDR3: CASSKNTGVAEAFF
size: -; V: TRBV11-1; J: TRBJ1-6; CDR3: CASSLDRSRSSPLHF
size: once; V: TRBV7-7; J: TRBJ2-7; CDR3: CATQKFPGQGIYEQYF
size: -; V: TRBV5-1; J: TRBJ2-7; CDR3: CASTRGSGGFDEQYF
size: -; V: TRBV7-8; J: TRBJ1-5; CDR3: CASSLGAWGEDQPQHF
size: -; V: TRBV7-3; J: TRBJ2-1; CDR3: CASSLGGDSSYNEQFF
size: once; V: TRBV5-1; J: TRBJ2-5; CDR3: CASSSSDRELVETQYF
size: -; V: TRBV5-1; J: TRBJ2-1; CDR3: CASSYRVAGGLGVEQFF
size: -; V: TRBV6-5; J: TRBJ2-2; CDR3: CASSQLAGNTGELFF
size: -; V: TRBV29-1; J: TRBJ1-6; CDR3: CSAASSLGSPLHF
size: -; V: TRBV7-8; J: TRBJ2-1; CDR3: CASSLGREYNEQFF
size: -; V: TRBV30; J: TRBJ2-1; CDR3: CAWSPGNPYNEQFF
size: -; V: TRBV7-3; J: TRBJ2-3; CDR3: CASSLGQGITSTDTQYF
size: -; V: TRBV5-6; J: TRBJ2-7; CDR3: CASSLAGPLNEQYF
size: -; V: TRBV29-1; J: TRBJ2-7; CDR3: CSVDPRETSANYEQYF
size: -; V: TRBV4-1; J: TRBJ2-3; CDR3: CASSQRPWTSGIITDTQYF
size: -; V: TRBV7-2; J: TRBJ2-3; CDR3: CASSEGRGRDTQYF
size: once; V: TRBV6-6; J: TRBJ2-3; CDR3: CASRPSGGTTDTQYF
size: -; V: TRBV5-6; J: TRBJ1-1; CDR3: CASSLGQGFTEAFF
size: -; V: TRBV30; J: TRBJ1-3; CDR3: CAWSQGEAGNTIYF
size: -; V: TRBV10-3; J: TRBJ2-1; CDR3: CAISEPTGLSYNEQFF
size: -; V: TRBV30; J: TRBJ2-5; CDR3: CAGQWTSGGAETQYF
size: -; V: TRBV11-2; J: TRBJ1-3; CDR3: CASSFSTGSGNTIYF
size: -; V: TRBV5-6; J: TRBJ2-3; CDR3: CASSFLPGSLIFGTQYF
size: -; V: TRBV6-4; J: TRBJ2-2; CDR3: CASSAGLAGELFF
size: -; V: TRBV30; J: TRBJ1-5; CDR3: CAWSVKGQANQPQHF
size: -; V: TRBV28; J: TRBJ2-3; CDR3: CASSWVAGGPTDTQYF
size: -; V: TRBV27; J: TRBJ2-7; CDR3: CASSAPVQYEQYF
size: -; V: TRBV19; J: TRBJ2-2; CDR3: CASSVRTGYTGELFF
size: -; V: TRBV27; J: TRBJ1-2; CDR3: CASRSGDYGYTF
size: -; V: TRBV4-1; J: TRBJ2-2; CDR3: CASSQIRGQANTGELFF
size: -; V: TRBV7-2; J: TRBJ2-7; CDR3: CASSLGSQGDEQYF
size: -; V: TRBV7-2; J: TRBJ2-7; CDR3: CASSLVSTSGGASYEQYF
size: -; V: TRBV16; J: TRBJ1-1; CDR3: CASSQSSRPNTEAFF
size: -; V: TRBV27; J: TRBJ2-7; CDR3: CASRITSNYEQYF
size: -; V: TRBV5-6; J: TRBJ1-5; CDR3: CASSLRAAGAQPQHF
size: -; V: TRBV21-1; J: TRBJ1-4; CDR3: CASSKGIRPLCEKLFF
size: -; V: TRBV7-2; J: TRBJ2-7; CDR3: CASSLALSEQYF
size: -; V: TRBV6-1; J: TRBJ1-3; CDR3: CASRLTGRSGNTIYF
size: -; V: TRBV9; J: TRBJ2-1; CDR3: CASSRDYNEQFF